The clone carrying this T cell receptor beta chain has just a few counts. What it binds is not known. An input of roughly 0.5 to 1 ug of RNA was subjected to reverse transcription using random hexamers. Coverage of TCR beta CDR3 amplification by immunoSEQ multiplex PCR extended to 54 Vbeta and 13 Jbeta. MiXCR, applied by TCRdb to the immunoSEQ multiplex PCR reads, yields one record per CDR3 protein. The sample includes roughly 200,000 distinct CDR3 sequences, 85% to 95% of them seen just once. These data originate in a study of CD8 T cells in Susac syndrome. Broader study findings: By the study's own acknowledgment, its TCR sequencing and HLA analysis included relatively few individuals.

This TCR was sampled from a human donor in good health. Material: CD4+ T cells from PBMCs.

CDR3 DNA sequence: TGTGCCAGCAGCTTTGGGACAGGGATGAATGAAAAACTGTTTTTT. Translated, it gives CASSFGTGMNEKLFF. The chain employs TRBV11-2 and TRBJ1-4; 9 nucleotides align to TRBD1. Germline-derived CDR1 and CDR2 are SGHAT and FQNNGV. J lost 5 bases, V lost 3 bases, and 4 bases had no gene match. The CDR3 runs 15 residues.